Below are 14 T cell receptor beta chains sequenced from a single sample in a study of CD8 T cells in ankylosing spondylitis. TCRdb used MiXCR to reprocess the 5' RACE reads, holding one entry per CDR3 protein. The sample holds just under 350,000 distinct CDR3 sequences; approximately 15% are singletons and the top ten take less than 1.1%. The sequencing input was blood, either unsorted or a sorted T cell fraction (not recorded which). Receptors originate from a male donor with ankylosing spondylitis or in good health (not recorded which).

This chain connects TRBV7-2 to TRBJ2-1, with D possibly being TRBD2 (6 bases). The V end was cut by 5 bases, the J end by 7 bases, with 15 bases between. The CDR3 covers 14 residues. CDR1 and CDR2 (germline): SGHTA, FQGNSA. The CDR3 spells CASSLGDSTNEQFF. The CDR3 nucleotides are TGTGCCAGCAGCCTGGGGGACTCGACTAATGAGCAGTTCTTC.

This clonotype turned up a few times. The chain carries TRBV6-6 and TRBJ2-1; 11 nucleotides line up with TRBD1. Per germline, CDR1 MNHNY and CDR2 SVGAGI (reference sequence). The CDR3 is made up of 13 amino acids. Unmatched junction bases numbered 6, after V lost 8 bases and J lost 9 bases. The CDR3: CASRDRGMGEQFF. The CDR3 DNA sequence: TGTGCCAGCCGGGACAGGGGGATGGGTGAGCAGTTCTTC.

The chain employs TRBV27 and TRBJ2-2; 9 bases align to TRBD1. The CDR3 is 15 residues long. The germline V gene has CDR1 MNHEY and CDR2 SMNVEV (reference sequence). The V gene end was trimmed by 10 bases and the J gene end by 5 bases; junction bases not matched to a gene: 11. The CDR3 nucleotides are TGTGCCACCTATCCGGGACAGGGAAGGACCGGGGAGCTGTTTTTT. Residues: CATYPGQGRTGELFF.

This clonotype has more than one count but fewer than ten. In DNA form, the CDR3 reads TGTGCCAGCAGCAACGGTCATCCGGAGGAAGCAGACTTC. Residues: CASSNGHPEEADF. This sequence joins TRBV21-1 and TRBJ2-7; the table's D call of TRBD2 was not tested on the DNA. TRBV21-1 has pseudogene status. CDR3 size: 13 residues.

The chain carries TRBV30 and TRBJ2-1, with D unclear. The CDR3 runs to 12 residues. CDR1 is GTSNPN, CDR2 SVGIG, per germline (reference sequence). Trimming stripped 3 bases from V and 7 bases from J, with 10 bases between. The DNA for the CDR3 is TGTGCCTGGAGGAAGTTGTTGAATGAGCAGTTCTTC. It codes for CAWRKLLNEQFF.

In its sample, this clonotype was seen a few times. The rearrangement uses TRBV3-1 and TRBJ2-1; D unclear. CDR1 is LGHDT and CDR2 is YNNKEL in the germline V gene (reference sequence). Trimming left V 2 bases short and J 0 bases short, with 8 bases between. This CDR3 comprises 15 residues. This chain's CDR3 is CASSQQRHSYNEQFF. The CDR3, as DNA: TGTGCCAGCAGCCAACAGCGTCACTCCTACAATGAGCAGTTCTTC.

V is TRBV10-2 and J is TRBJ1-4; D remains unclear. The CDR3 is 13 residues long. Trimming pared 6 bases from V and 7 bases from J, leaving 12 bases between. Germline loops: CDR1 WSHSY, CDR2 SAAADI. This CDR3 reads CASRGYGSEKLFF. The DNA for the CDR3 is TGCGCCAGCAGGGGATACGGTAGTGAAAAACTGTTTTTT.

There are a few counts of this clonotype. The chain uses TRBV19 and TRBJ2-4; 7 nucleotides agree with TRBD1. The CDR3 runs to 15 residues. The ends lost 6 bases at V and 1 base at J; junction bases unmatched: 6. In germline, CDR1 is LNHDA, CDR2 SQIVND (reference sequence). The CDR3, as DNA: TGTGCCAGTAGATGGCAGGGGGAGGCCAAAAACATTCAGTACTTC. The encoded protein is CASRWQGEAKNIQYF. Full variable domain (missing parts from reference TRBV19 and TRBJ2-4): DGGITQSPKYLFRKEGQNVTLSCEQNLNHDAMYWYRQDPGQGLRLIYYSQIVNDFQKGDIAEGYSVSREKKESFPLTVTSAQKNPTAFYLCASRWQGEAKNIQYFGAGTRLSVL.

This clonotype was seen a handful of times. This chain links TRBV27 with TRBJ1-4, with D maybe TRBD1 (5 bases). The V end lost 4 bases, the J end lost 8 bases, and 14 bases lay between the germline ends. Germline CDR1 MNHEY, CDR2 SMNVEV (reference sequence). This CDR3 contains 14 residues. The CDR3 nucleotides read TGTGCCAGCAGTTATGGCAGGGCAGGGGAAAAACTGTTTTTT. Amino acid sequence: CASSYGRAGEKLFF.

The chain uses TRBV3-1 and TRBJ2-5, with 10 bases lining up with TRBD2. V lost 8 bases, J lost 4 bases, and 7 bases stayed unmatched. Per the germline V gene, CDR1 is LGHDT and CDR2 is YNNKEL (reference sequence). This CDR3 is 14 amino acids long. The CDR3 coding sequence is TGTGCCAGCGACAGCGGGGGGGCAGGAGAGACCCAGTACTTC. It specifies CASDSGGAGETQYF.

This clonotype showed up just a few times. J is TRBJ2-7 and V is TRBV5-1; 8 nucleotides line up with TRBD1. The CDR3 is made up of 14 amino acids. The germline V gene has CDR1 SGHRS and CDR2 YFSETQ. With V trimmed by 3 bases and J by 2 bases, 4 bases remained unmatched. The CDR3 loop reads CASSSTGEPYEQYF. The CDR3 coding sequence is TGCGCCAGCAGCTCGACAGGGGAGCCCTACGAGCAGTACTTC.

This clonotype was seen only a few times. The chain uses TRBV18 and TRBJ2-7, with no clear D. Looked up from germline, CDR1 is KGHSH and CDR2 is LQKENI. There are 12 residues in the CDR3. The V gene lost 5 bases and the J gene lost 0 bases, with 5 bases spanning the gap. The CDR3 coding sequence is TGTGCCAGCTCAGCGGCCTCCTACGAGCAGTACTTC. Its protein is CASSAASYEQYF.

This clonotype was observed at least ten times. The junction shows a germline mismatch at one end, possibly a read error. The chain joins TRBV5-1 to TRBJ2-7; TRBD1 aligns across 7 bases. The length of the CDR3 is 13 residues. Germline assignment: CDR1 SGHRS and CDR2 YFSETQ. The CDR3 nucleotides are TGTGCCAGCAGCAGGGACAGAACCTACGAGCAGTACTTC. It specifies CASSRDRTYEQYF.

This sequence joins TRBV5-1 and TRBJ1-2; no clear D. Germline V gives CDR1 SGHRS, CDR2 YFSETQ. This CDR3 contains 15 residues. The V end was cut by 0 bases, the J end by 8 bases, with 17 bases between. The CDR3 DNA reads as TGCGCCAGCAGCTTGGATCGGACGGCTTCGTGGGGCTACACCTTC. It is translated as CASSLDRTASWGYTF.